Sequencing of this TCR beta chain was carried out in a study of control samples from healthy donors and cancer patients. Data came from immunoSEQ multiplex PCR; TCRdb stores just in-frame clones and leaves some out. The repertoire holds 100,000 to 150,000 clones, with about 93% as singletons. The CDR3 has 15 amino acids. V shed 0 bases and J shed 0 bases, with 6 bases lying between them. The germline V gene has CDR1 LGHNA and CDR2 YSLEER. This receptor was obtained from a man in his fifties or sixties with head and neck cancer. Sequenced: PBMCs. This chain joins TRBV4-3 and TRBJ2-1, with D tentatively TRBD1 (5 bases). CDR3 in amino acids: CASSQEGRSYNEQFF. Here the CDR3 DNA reads TGCGCCAGCAGCCAAGAGGGGCGCTCCTACAATGAGCAGTTCTTC.